The text below deals with one T cell receptor beta chain. Antigen unknown. Primed by a sample-barcoded 5' primer and a J-beta primer mix, a second PCR proceeded for roughly 7 to 11 cycles. TCRdb called the 5' RACE reads again in MiXCR, with one record for every CDR3 protein. The sample has about 1.8 million distinct CDR3 sequences; around half are singletons. This entry is derived from a study of blood T cells in healthy people across ages. Regarding the study as a whole: Reliance upon unsorted PBMCs precluded definitive naive versus antigen-experienced comparison.

With 4 bases removed from V and 1 base from J, the gap between germline ends came to 11 bases. Germline V gene data show CDR1 as SGHTA and CDR2 as FQGNSA. The CDR3 is 14 residues long. This sequence was found in a woman aged 35 to 49 in good health. Specimen: blood. V is TRBV7-2 and J is TRBJ2-7, with D perhaps TRBD2 (6 bases). CDR3: CASSSYGGSYEQYF. The CDR3 nucleotides read TGTGCCAGCAGCTCTTATGGGGGGTCCTACGAGCAGTACTTC.